This T cell receptor beta chain stems from a study of metastatic and nonmetastatic thyroid tumors (dated by TCRdb to about 2020). For context, the study as a whole: Repertoires from peripheral blood and from tumor or nodule tissue samples of malignant and benign thyroid patients were compared. Results the study describes overall, beyond this receptor: TCR beta diversity was reported as significantly higher in malignant tumors than in benign nodules, in both blood and tumor samples.

This clone was observed many times. The specificity of this receptor is unknown. Base-call qualities are not available, and no considerably larger clone is one nucleotide away. The CDR3 measures 12 amino acids from cysteine to phenylalanine. Only the CDR3 part of the read is kept: 36 bases, read in frame from the first base. Cut back by 0 bases and 14 bases, the V and J ends lie 14 bases apart. The germline V gene supplies CDR1 SGHTS and CDR2 YDEGEE. The library was generated by PCR. The sequencer was an Illumina HiSeq 4000. The TCR beta-chain CDR3 region of each patient was profiled by high-throughput sequencing. The original methods were these. CDR3 differences across clinicopathological groups were used to build a classifier for discriminating distant-metastatic papillary thyroid cancer patients. Repertoire diversity was assessed with the Shannon index, and tumor-blood repertoire similarity with the Morisita-Horn index. Through fastp at Q25 and MiXCR, TCRdb rebuilt clones from the public reads, retaining in-frame beta chains. The V and J calls come from TCRdb's annotation, not from the publication. In all, the sample holds some 15,000 clones, and around 13% of those were seen once. The ten largest clones take up about 30% of the sample.

None of the patients had been given any treatment before thyroid surgery. Using T-cell receptor beta sequencing, the researchers looked back retrospectively at clinical samples from patients, gathered between about 2012 and 2019. This receptor was obtained from a female donor with papillary thyroid cancer or a benign thyroid nodule (not recorded which). Some clones in this sample may be carry-over from other donors' samples. The sequence is built from TRBV5-8 and TRBJ1-1, and TRBD1 may be the D gene, going by 5 matching bases. Sequencing input: blood. The nucleotides read TGTGCCAGCAGCTTGGTCGGGGGTGTGAGCTTCTTT. Its protein is CASSLVGGVSFF.